Shown below are 4 T cell receptor beta chains from a single sample sequenced in a study of metastatic and nonmetastatic thyroid tumors. All patients were treatment-naive before thyroid surgery. From the PCR reads, TCRdb re-called clones with MiXCR. The sample carries 43,000 or so clones, around 15% recorded once. The sample consisted of blood. All receptors come from a female donor with papillary thyroid cancer or a benign thyroid nodule (not recorded which). Some clones in this sample may be carry-over from other donors' samples.

Regarding this clone: Relative to the germline gene, one junction end is altered; a read error may explain this. The chain links TRBV28 to TRBJ2-7, with a weak D call TRBD2 (6 bases). Germline V gene data show CDR1 as MDHEN and CDR2 as SYDVKM. The CDR3 loop spans 14 amino acids. The DNA of the CDR3 is TGTGCCAGCTCCTGGGGACTGCCTTCCTACGACGAGCTCTTC. Encoded protein: CASSWGLPSYDELF.

This clone was detected only a few times. V usage is TRBV19 and J usage is TRBJ2-7, with TRBD1 identical over 9 bases. Germline V lookup: CDR1 LNHDA, CDR2 SQIVND (reference sequence). This CDR3 region has 14 residues. After removal of 2 bases from V and 5 bases from J, the junction contained 4 bases not matched to a gene. This CDR3 reads CASSITGTGNEQYF. DNA of the CDR3: TGTGCCAGTAGTATAACCGGGACAGGGAACGAGCAGTACTTC.

This clone was found many times. This rearrangement joins TRBV6-1 to TRBJ2-1; 7 bases map to TRBD2. The trim removed 6 bases at V and 4 bases at J, leaving 6 bases unmatched. Germline V lookup: CDR1 MNHNS, CDR2 SASEGT. There are 14 residues in the CDR3. This CDR3 is CASSLAEDYNEQFF. The CDR3, as DNA: TGTGCCAGCAGCCTAGCGGAAGATTACAATGAGCAGTTCTTC.

V gene TRBV20-1 combines with J gene TRBJ2-2; no clear D. V lost 1 base and J 4 bases, leaving 13 bases between the germline ends. Germline values: CDR1 DFQATT, CDR2 SNEGSKA (reference sequence). The CDR3 loop spans 15 amino acids. The CDR3 loop reads CSARVAGRGTGELFF. CDR3 sequence (DNA): TGCAGTGCTAGAGTAGCAGGCCGTGGCACCGGGGAGCTGTTTTTT.